The source of this T cell receptor (beta chain) is a study of shared clonotypes between healthy human individuals. Study-wide background: The plates for each donor numbered three CD4 naive, three CD4 memory, two CD8 naive and one CD8 memory.

CD8 memory cells included CD45RO+ cells plus CCR7-negative CD45RA+ TemRA cells. Each replicate PCR on the sorted subsets used 150 to 200 ng DNA (approximately 33,000 T cell genomes). TCRdb keeps only in-frame clones here, not all; method: immunoSEQ multiplex PCR. The sample includes roughly 120,000 clones, approximately 70% of them seen just once. Trimming removed 3 bases from V and 4 bases from J; junction bases left unmatched: 3. The germline V gene encodes CDR1 SGHRS and CDR2 YFSETQ. This CDR3 is built from 14 residues. The chain links TRBV5-1 to TRBJ2-1; TRBD1 aligns across 8 bases. What was sequenced was memory CD8+ T cells sorted from blood. Subset meaning: CD45RO+ cells pooled with CCR7-negative TemRA cells. This TCR came from a woman in her twenties or thirties in good health. CDR3: CASSWGQAYNEQFF. CDR3 nucleotide sequence: TGCGCCAGCAGCTGGGGACAGGCTTACAATGAGCAGTTCTTC.